The entry below gives a single T cell receptor (beta chain) sequence along with its context. Its antigen is currently unknown. cDNA synthesis used the whole RNA isolate, giving expressed TCRB sequences. Sequencing was performed with immunoSEQ multiplex PCR; in TCRdb, only in-frame clones are kept and a portion is missing. The sample yields fewer than 30,000 clones, roughly three quarters seen once. This specimen belongs to a study of beta chain features in type 1 diabetes. Study summary: Age, gender and cell yields were similar between patients and healthy donors.

Isolation of CD4+ naive, central memory, regulatory and stem cell-like memory cells was achieved by sorting via CD45RO/CCR7/CD25/CD127/CD95/CD27. Overall study results and limits: Whether HLA type influences TCRB rearrangement remained unresolved here. It was possible that PCR favored shorter templates, equally so in patients and controls.

This CDR3 has 17 residues. The J segment lost 5 bases and the V segment lost 3 bases, leaving 13 bases of the junction unmatched. CDR1 is SGHAT and CDR2 is FQNNGV in the germline V gene. The chain has TRBV11-2 and TRBJ1-1; 9 positions agree with TRBD1. Material: Tregs from blood. The sequence was collected from a woman between 40 and 50 years old in good health. CDR3 sequence reads: CASSFGQGLLSGTEAFF. The CDR3 nucleotides are TGTGCCAGCAGCTTCGGACAGGGGCTCCTCTCCGGGACTGAAGCTTTCTTT.